Listed here is a single TCR beta chain. Its specificity is not known. In the library, individual cDNA molecules carried attached unique molecular identifiers. TCRdb itself ran the 5' RACE reads through MiXCR, one entry per CDR3 protein. The sample records more than 70,000 distinct CDR3 sequences, roughly an eighth being singletons. The source of the sample is a study of early T cells in non-severe SARS-CoV-2 infection. Study context: Chains stayed unpaired after sequencing of bulk RNA from unsorted whole blood. Study-wide points: Sequences matched to VDJdb favored anti-spike CD8 responses, while private and CD4 specificities were missed.

The CDR3 is 13 residues long. In germline, CDR1 is MNHNY, CDR2 SVGAGI (reference sequence). Trimming took off 2 bases at V and 2 bases at J, with 7 bases between the two ends. Sequences were obtained from whole blood. V usage is TRBV6-6 and J usage is TRBJ2-7, with D perhaps assigned TRBD1 or TRBD2 (6 bases each). This sequence originates from an adult who was a healthcare worker with PCR-confirmed SARS-CoV-2 infection or an uninfected control (not recorded which). The CDR3 nucleotides read TGTGCCAGCAGTTACGGGGGGCCCTACGAGCAGTACTTC. Translation gives CASSYGGPYEQYF.